These 11 T cell receptor beta chains came from one sample sequenced in a study of neurological immune-mediated disorders. MiXCR, run by TCRdb on the 5' RACE reads, gives a single entry per CDR3 protein. The repertoire holds fewer than 110,000 distinct CDR3 sequences, with roughly a tenth as singletons. Time point given: longitudinal time-point 3. The source material was PBMCs. Every receptor here comes from a female donor with HTLV-1-associated myelopathy (HAM/TSP).

This clonotype was recorded at least ten times. The V call is TRBV15, the J call TRBJ1-1, with D perhaps matching TRBD1 (5 bases). The length of the CDR3 is 14 residues. The germline gives CDR1 LNHNV, CDR2 YYDKDF (reference sequence). V lost 3 bases and J lost 6, with 14 bases in between. The CDR3 protein is CATSRAQRDAEAFF. Written as DNA, the CDR3 is TGTGCCACCAGCAGGGCGCAAAGGGACGCTGAAGCTTTCTTT.

The sample holds many counts of this clonotype. The rearrangement joins TRBV5-1 to TRBJ2-3, with TRBD1 matching 9 bases. The V gene end was trimmed by 2 bases and the J gene end by 4 bases; junction bases not matched to a gene: 5. This CDR3 is built from 15 residues. The V gene's germline CDR1 is SGHRS and CDR2 YFSETQ. The CDR3 here is CASSLGQGRADTQYF. In DNA, the CDR3 is TGCGCCAGCAGCTTAGGACAGGGGCGAGCAGATACGCAGTATTTT.

This clonotype showed up many times. The CDR3 DNA reads TGTGCCAGCAGCCGTGGCCTGGGGCAAGAAAGCGACGAGCAGTACTTC. This translates into CASSRGLGQESDEQYF. The chain has TRBV11-1 and TRBJ2-7, with D possibly matching TRBD1 (5 bases). Germline CDR1 reads SGHAT; CDR2 reads FQDESV (reference sequence). V gave up 5 bases and J gave up 5 bases, with 22 bases separating them. The CDR3 spans 16 residues.

The table lists this clonotype with many counts. This chain connects TRBV7-2 to TRBJ2-7; 9 nucleotides line up with TRBD1. Looked up from germline, CDR1 is SGHTA and CDR2 is FQGNSA. V lost 5 bases, J lost 2 bases, and 10 bases stayed unmatched. The CDR3 spans 16 residues. The CDR3 DNA reads TGTGCCAGCAGCACCCGGGGACAGGGAATGCCCTACGAGCAGTACTTC. As protein: CASSTRGQGMPYEQYF.

This rearrangement joins TRBV18 to TRBJ2-7; 10 bases fit TRBD2. Germline V CDR1 and CDR2: KGHSH, LQKENI. V shed 3 bases, J shed 0 bases, and the junction held 5 bases outside the gene matches. This CDR3 is built from 16 residues. Here the CDR3 reads CASSPSGGTSSYEQYF. Here the CDR3 DNA reads TGTGCCAGCTCACCTAGCGGGGGGACTTCCTCCTACGAGCAGTACTTC. The full variable domain, completed using reference TRBV18 and TRBJ2-7, is NAGVMQNPRHLVRRRGQEARLRCSPMKGHSHVYWYRQLPEEGLKFMVYLQKENIIDESGMPKERFSAEFPKEGPSILRIQQVVRGDSAAYFCASSPSGGTSSYEQYFGPGTRLTVT.

In this sample, this clonotype turned up once. DNA of the CDR3: TGTGCCAGCAGTTACTCCCGCCGGGACACGAAGTACTTC. Its translation: CASSYSRRDTKYF. The V gene is TRBV6-2 or TRBV6-3, the J gene TRBJ2-7, with D possibly TRBD1 on 6 matching bases. Germline V gene lookup returns CDR1 MNHEY and CDR2 SVGEGT. The CDR3 contains 13 residues. Trimming pared 0 bases from V and 11 bases from J, leaving 14 bases between.

In this sample, this clonotype turned up many times. The J gene is TRBJ2-2, the V gene TRBV20-1, with TRBD2 identical over 10 bases. In germline, CDR1 is DFQATT, CDR2 SNEGSKA (reference sequence). Trimming removed 5 bases from V and 1 base from J; junction bases left unmatched: 4. This CDR3 has 15 amino acids. CDR3 sequence (DNA): TGCAGTGCTGGGGTAGCGGGGGGGAACACCGGGGAGCTGTTTTTT. As protein: CSAGVAGGNTGELFF.

This clonotype was detected ten times or more. The gene calls are TRBV14 and TRBJ1-5; the D gene is possibly TRBD1 (5 bases). CDR1 is SGHDN and CDR2 is FVKESK in the germline V gene. Trimming left V 4 bases short and J 7 bases short, with 11 bases between. The CDR3 has 13 residues. The CDR3 bases are TGTGCCAGCAGCCCGGGGGGGGAGCAGCCCCAGCATTTT. Protein product: CASSPGGEQPQHF. Complete variable domain (other parts from reference TRBV14 and TRBJ1-5): EAGVTQFPSHSVIEKGQTVTLRCDPISGHDNLYWYRRVMGKEIKFLLHFVKESKQDESGMPNNRFLAERTGGTYSTLKVQPAELEDSGVYFCASSPGGEQPQHFGDGTRLSIL.

This clonotype was detected ten times or more. This chain joins TRBV12-3 or TRBV12-4 and TRBJ1-5; D unresolved. CDR3 length: 13 residues. Trimming took 3 bases from V and 6 from J, leaving 9 bases between them. In nucleotides, the CDR3 is TGTGCCAGCAGTTTCTACCCCGGTCAGCCCCAGCATTTT. It yields the protein CASSFYPGQPQHF.

This clonotype showed up many times. The chain combines TRBV20-1 with TRBJ2-3, with D perhaps assigned TRBD1 or TRBD2 (5 bases each). Germline-derived CDR1 and CDR2 are DFQATT and SNEGSKA (reference sequence). Trimming removed 5 bases from V and 2 bases from J, with 14 bases in between. The CDR3 has 14 amino acids. The CDR3 here is CSAPRGGATDTQYF. CDR3 nucleotide sequence: TGCAGTGCTCCTCGTGGGGGAGCCACAGATACGCAGTATTTT.

The sample holds many counts of this clonotype. The gene calls are TRBV2 and TRBJ1-4; 8 bases line up with TRBD1. Germline lookup yields CDR1 SNHLY and CDR2 FYNNEI. This CDR3 has 13 amino acids. After removal of 6 bases from V and 5 bases from J, the junction contained 2 bases not matched to a gene. The DNA for the CDR3 is TGTGCCAGCAGGAGGACAGGGAATGAAAAACTGTTTTTT. Its translation: CASRRTGNEKLFF.